This T cell receptor beta chain was recorded in a study of blood T cell repertoires in COVID-19. Assay used: immunoSEQ multiplex PCR; TCRdb lists only in-frame clones, some missing. In the table there are about 300,000 clones, roughly 88% of which are singletons. The J segment lost 3 bases and the V segment lost 2 bases, leaving 4 bases of the junction unmatched. CDR1 is MGHDK and CDR2 is SYGVNS in the germline V gene. The CDR3 consists of 15 residues. V is TRBV25-1 and J is TRBJ2-1; 7 positions match TRBD1. This TCR was recovered from a woman aged 50 to 60 with acute or convalescent COVID-19. Source material: peripheral blood. The CDR3 loop is CASSERAGGYNEQFF. The CDR3 bases are TGTGCCAGCAGTGAAAGGGCAGGGGGCTACAATGAGCAGTTCTTC.